These T cell receptor beta chains were read from a single sample in a study of blood T cell repertoires in COVID-19. Some clones are missing from TCRdb's copy, which holds only in-frame ones; the method was immunoSEQ multiplex PCR. The profile shows about 230,000 clones, 85% of them singletons. The sample consisted of peripheral blood. The receptors come from a man aged 50 to 60 with COVID-19, enrolled during active disease. Each CDR3 is given with its conserved first and last residue. A D gene is named only where the DNA matches it firmly. Not all rows give a size; the values are once, few, many and, for expanded clones, a class.

J: TRBJ1-6
size: .
length: 14
D: TRBD1
V: TRBV19
CDR3: CASSIWDRDSPLHF
DNA: TGTGCCAGTAGTATTTGGGACAGGGACTCACCCCTCCACTTT

J: TRBJ1-1
size: .
length: 12
D: .
V: TRBV4-1
CDR3: CASSFMNTEAFF
DNA: TGCGCCAGCAGCTTCATGAACACTGAAGCTTTCTTT

J: TRBJ1-1
size: .
length: 13
D: .
V: TRBV27
CDR3: CASSLWQNTEAFF
DNA: TGTGCCAGCAGTTTATGGCAGAACACTGAAGCTTTCTTT

J: TRBJ2-2
size: .
length: 15
D: TRBD1
V: TRBV19
CDR3: CASRDATGDTGELFF
DNA: TGTGCCAGTAGGGACGCGACAGGGGATACCGGGGAGCTGTTTTTT

J: TRBJ1-6
size: .
length: 15
D: .
V: TRBV7-3
CDR3: CASSLGSGDGSPLHF
DNA: TGTGCCAGCAGCCTAGGTTCGGGGGATGGTTCACCCCTCCACTTT

J: TRBJ1-1
size: .
length: 12
D: .
V: TRBV2
CDR3: CASNRVTAEAFF
DNA: TGTGCCAGCAACCGGGTAACCGCTGAAGCTTTCTTT

J: TRBJ2-5
size: .
length: 14
D: TRBD1
V: TRBV4-1
CDR3: CASSVTGVEETQYF
DNA: TGCGCCAGCAGTGTCACAGGGGTGGAAGAGACCCAGTACTTC

J: TRBJ1-6
size: .
length: 14
D: TRBD1
V: TRBV2
CDR3: CASNPDRVHSPLHF
DNA: TGTGCCAGCAACCCCGACAGGGTTCATTCACCCCTCCACTTT

J: TRBJ1-2
size: .
length: 12
D: TRBD1
V: TRBV5-1
CDR3: CASSLGQGGYTF
DNA: TGCGCCAGCAGCTTGGGACAGGGAGGCTACACCTTC

J: TRBJ2-3
size: .
length: 12
D: .
V: TRBV7-9
CDR3: CASTTSRDTQYF
DNA: TGTGCCAGCACCACTTCCCGAGATACGCAGTATTTT

J: TRBJ1-1
size: .
length: 16
D: .
V: TRBV21-1
CDR3: CASSIYGTGDCGEAFF
DNA: TGTGCCAGCAGCATTTACGGGACAGGGGATTGCGGTGAAGCTTTCTTT

J: TRBJ1-3
size: .
length: 18
D: .
V: TRBV27
CDR3: CASSLMTLDGLSGNTIYF
DNA: TGTGCCAGCAGCCTTATGACCCTCGATGGACTATCTGGAAACACCATATATTTT

J: TRBJ1-2
size: .
length: 14
D: .
V: TRBV10-2
CDR3: CASSESGGSYGYTF
DNA: TGCGCCAGCAGTGAGTCCGGGGGGAGCTATGGCTACACCTTC

J: TRBJ1-6
size: .
length: 15
D: TRBD1
V: TRBV5-1
CDR3: CASSRSGTVNSPLHF
DNA: TGCGCCAGCAGCCGTTCCGGGACAGTAAATTCACCCCTCCACTTT

J: TRBJ2-7
size: many
length: 15
D: .
V: TRBV5-5
CDR3: CASSLVPGVPYEQYF
DNA: TGTGCCAGCAGCCTTGTTCCAGGGGTCCCCTACGAGCAGTACTTC

J: TRBJ2-1
size: .
length: 20
D: .
V: TRBV4-1
CDR3: CASSQEGMRRLRRIYNEQFF
DNA: TGCGCCAGCAGCCAAGAAGGCATGAGGCGCCTTCGAAGGATCTACAATGAGCAGTTCTTC

J: TRBJ2-5
size: .
length: 13
D: TRBD2
V: TRBV7-3
CDR3: CASSSGLEGTQYF
DNA: TGTGCCAGCAGCTCGGGACTAGAGGGGACCCAGTACTTC

J: TRBJ1-1
size: .
length: 13
D: .
V: TRBV28
CDR3: CASSFRRNTEAFF
DNA: TGTGCCAGCAGTTTCCGTAGAAACACTGAAGCTTTCTTT

J: TRBJ1-5
size: .
length: 14
D: TRBD1
V: TRBV3-1/TRBV3-2
CDR3: CASSGTVSNQPQHF
DNA: TGTGCCAGCAGCGGGACAGTCAGCAATCAGCCCCAGCATTTT

J: TRBJ2-3
size: once
length: 14
D: .
V: TRBV4-1
CDR3: CASSQDGRGGTQYF
DNA: TGCGCCAGCAGCCAAGACGGCAGGGGTGGTACGCAGTATTTT

J: TRBJ1-5
size: .
length: 16
D: .
V: TRBV6-4
CDR3: CASRRDFADPTLPQHF
DNA: TGTGCCAGCCGCAGGGACTTTGCTGACCCGACGCTGCCCCAGCATTTT

J: TRBJ1-1
size: .
length: 13
D: .
V: TRBV2
CDR3: CASSRSENTEAFF
DNA: TGTGCCAGCAGTCGCAGCGAGAACACTGAAGCTTTCTTT

J: TRBJ2-1
size: .
length: 14
D: .
V: TRBV6-5
CDR3: CASSYLTAYNEQFF
DNA: TGTGCCAGCAGTTACCTGACAGCCTACAATGAGCAGTTCTTC

J: TRBJ1-5
size: .
length: 15
D: .
V: TRBV5-5
CDR3: CASSLAAGSNQPQHF
DNA: TGTGCCAGCAGCTTGGCCGCGGGGAGCAATCAGCCCCAGCATTTT

J: TRBJ2-2
size: few
length: 18
D: TRBD2
V: TRBV6-1
CDR3: CASSDLAGGPPNTGELFF
DNA: TGTGCCAGCAGTGACTTGGCGGGGGGTCCCCCGAACACCGGGGAGCTGTTTTTT

J: TRBJ1-5
size: .
length: 16
D: TRBD1
V: TRBV30
CDR3: CAWSRAGGVGNQPQHF
DNA: TGTGCCTGGAGTAGGGCAGGGGGCGTGGGCAATCAGCCCCAGCATTTT